This T cell receptor beta chain was identified in a study of identical twins. Per the germline V gene, CDR1 is ENHRY and CDR2 is SYGVKD. The CDR3 runs 15 residues. V was cut by 3 bases and J by 1 base, with 13 bases left in between. Carrying unique molecular identifiers, the cDNA also gained a universal primer site through template switching. TCRdb re-called the 5' RACE reads through MiXCR, storing one row per CDR3 protein. The sample yields 500,000 to 650,000 distinct CDR3 sequences, about 7% seen once. This clonotype was detected many times. These data are also associated with another study on yellow fever vaccine responses in identical twins.

Sequenced: PBMCs. This clonotype was obtained from a woman aged 18-35 years in good health. The chain has TRBV10-3 and TRBJ2-7, with TRBD1 as a possible D gene (6 bases). The CDR3 protein is CAISDQGTFSYEQYF. The CDR3 region has the DNA TGTGCCATCAGTGATCAGGGGACATTTTCCTACGAGCAGTACTTC.